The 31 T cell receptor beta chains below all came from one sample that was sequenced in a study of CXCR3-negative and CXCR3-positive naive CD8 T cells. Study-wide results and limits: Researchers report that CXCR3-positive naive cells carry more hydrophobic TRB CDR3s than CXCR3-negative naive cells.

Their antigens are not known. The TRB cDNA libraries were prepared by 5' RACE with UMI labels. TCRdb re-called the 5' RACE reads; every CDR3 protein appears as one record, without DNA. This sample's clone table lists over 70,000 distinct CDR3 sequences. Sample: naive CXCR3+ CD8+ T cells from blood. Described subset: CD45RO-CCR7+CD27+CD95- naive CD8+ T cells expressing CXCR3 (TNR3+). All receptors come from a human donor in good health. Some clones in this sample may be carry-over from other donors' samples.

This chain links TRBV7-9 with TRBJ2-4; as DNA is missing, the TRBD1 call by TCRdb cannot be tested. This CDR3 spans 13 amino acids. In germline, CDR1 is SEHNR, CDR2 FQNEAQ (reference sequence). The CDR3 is CASSPAQGGIQYF.

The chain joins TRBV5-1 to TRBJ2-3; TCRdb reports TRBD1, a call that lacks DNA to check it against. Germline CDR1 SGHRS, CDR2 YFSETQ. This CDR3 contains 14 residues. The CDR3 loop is CASSPVPGDDTQYF.

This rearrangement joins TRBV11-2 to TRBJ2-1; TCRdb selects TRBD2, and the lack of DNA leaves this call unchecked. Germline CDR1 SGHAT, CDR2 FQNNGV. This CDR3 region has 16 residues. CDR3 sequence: CASSLRRRGGLNEQFF.

CDR3: CASSPVGEKLFF. V usage is TRBV7-6 and J usage is TRBJ1-4. Germline V gene sequence: CDR1 SGHVS, CDR2 FNYEAQ. The CDR3 runs 12 residues.

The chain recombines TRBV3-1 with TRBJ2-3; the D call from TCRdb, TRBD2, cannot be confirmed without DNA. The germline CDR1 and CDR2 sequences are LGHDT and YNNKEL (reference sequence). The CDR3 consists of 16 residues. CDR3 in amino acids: CASSLRTARFSDTQYF.

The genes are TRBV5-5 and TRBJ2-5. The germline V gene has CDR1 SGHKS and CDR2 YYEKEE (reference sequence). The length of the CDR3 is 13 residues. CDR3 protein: CASRFCRLQTQYF.

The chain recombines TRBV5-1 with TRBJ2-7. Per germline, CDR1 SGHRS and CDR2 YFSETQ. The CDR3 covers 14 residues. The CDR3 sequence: CASSSGPSDYEQYF.

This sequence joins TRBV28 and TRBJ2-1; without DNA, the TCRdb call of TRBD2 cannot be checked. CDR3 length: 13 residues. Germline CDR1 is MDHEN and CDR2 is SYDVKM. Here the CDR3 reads CASNGRNVDEQFF.

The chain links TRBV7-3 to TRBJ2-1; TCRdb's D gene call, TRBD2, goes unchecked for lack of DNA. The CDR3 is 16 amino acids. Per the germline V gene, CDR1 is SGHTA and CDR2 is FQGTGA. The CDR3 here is CASSRGPTSGKNEQFF. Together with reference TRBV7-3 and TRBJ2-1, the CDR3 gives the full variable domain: GAGVSQTPSNKVTEKGKYVELRCDPISGHTALYWYRQSLGQGPEFLIYFQGTGAADDSGLPNDRFFAVRPEGSVSTLKIQRTERGDSAVYLCASSRGPTSGKNEQFFGPGTRLTVL.

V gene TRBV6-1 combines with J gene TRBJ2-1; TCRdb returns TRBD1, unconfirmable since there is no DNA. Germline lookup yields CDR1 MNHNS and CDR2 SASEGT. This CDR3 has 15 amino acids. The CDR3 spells CASSPWGQGYNEQFF.

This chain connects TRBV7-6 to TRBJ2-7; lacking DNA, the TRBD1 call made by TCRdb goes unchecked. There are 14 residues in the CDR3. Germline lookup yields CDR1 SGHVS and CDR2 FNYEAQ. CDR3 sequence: CASSSDARGYEQYF.

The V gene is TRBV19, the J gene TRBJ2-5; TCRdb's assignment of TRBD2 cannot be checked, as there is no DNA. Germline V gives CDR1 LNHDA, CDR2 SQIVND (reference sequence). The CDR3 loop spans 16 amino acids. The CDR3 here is CASSKRLAGYQETQYF.

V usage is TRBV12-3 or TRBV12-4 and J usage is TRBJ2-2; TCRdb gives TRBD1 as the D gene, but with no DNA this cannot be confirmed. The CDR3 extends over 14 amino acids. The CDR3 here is CASSYSRRAGELFF.

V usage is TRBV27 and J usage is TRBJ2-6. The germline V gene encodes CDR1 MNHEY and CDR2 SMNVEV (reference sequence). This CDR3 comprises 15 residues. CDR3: CASSLVGSGANVLTF.

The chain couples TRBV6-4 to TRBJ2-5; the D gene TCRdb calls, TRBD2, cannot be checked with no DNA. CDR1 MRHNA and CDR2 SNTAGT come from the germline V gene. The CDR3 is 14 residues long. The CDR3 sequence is CASSNRAVAETQYF.

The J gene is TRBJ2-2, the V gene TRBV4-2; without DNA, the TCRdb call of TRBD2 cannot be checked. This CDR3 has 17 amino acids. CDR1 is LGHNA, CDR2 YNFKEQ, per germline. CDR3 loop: CASSQDHPSRNTGELFF.

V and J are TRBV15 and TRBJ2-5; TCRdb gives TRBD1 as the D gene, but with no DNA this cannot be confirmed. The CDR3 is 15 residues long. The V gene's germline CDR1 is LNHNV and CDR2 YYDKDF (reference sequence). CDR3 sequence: CATSRADRGTETQYF.

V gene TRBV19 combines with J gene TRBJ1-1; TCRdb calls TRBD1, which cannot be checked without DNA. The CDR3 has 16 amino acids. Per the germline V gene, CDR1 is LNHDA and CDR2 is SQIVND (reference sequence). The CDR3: CASSMGDLGPGTEAFF.

CDR3 residues: CASSQALSWDGNYEQYF. The chain joins TRBV14 to TRBJ2-7; lacking DNA, the TRBD1 call made by TCRdb goes unchecked. Germline CDR1 and CDR2: SGHDN and FVKESK. The CDR3 is 17 residues long.

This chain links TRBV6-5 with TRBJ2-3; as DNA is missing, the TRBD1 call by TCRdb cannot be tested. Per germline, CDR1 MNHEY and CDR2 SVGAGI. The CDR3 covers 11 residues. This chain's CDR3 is CASSFGDQQYF.

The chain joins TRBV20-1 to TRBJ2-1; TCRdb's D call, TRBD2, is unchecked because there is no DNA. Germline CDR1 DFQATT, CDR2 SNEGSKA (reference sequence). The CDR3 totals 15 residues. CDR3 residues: CSAYPGLAEYNEQFF.

CDR3 protein: CASSQGQEYSGANVLTF. The genes are TRBV6-5 and TRBJ2-6; TCRdb outputs TRBD1, but without DNA this stays unchecked. This CDR3 has 17 residues. CDR1 is MNHEY, CDR2 SVGAGI, per germline.

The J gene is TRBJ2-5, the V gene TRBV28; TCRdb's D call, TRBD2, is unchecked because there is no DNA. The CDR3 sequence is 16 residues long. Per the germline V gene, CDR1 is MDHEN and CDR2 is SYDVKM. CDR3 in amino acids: CATRPLIFSRQETQYF.

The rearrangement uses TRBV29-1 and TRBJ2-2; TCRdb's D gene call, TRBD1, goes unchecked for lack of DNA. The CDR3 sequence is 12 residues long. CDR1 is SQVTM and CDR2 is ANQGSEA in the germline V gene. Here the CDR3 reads CSVGGNTGELFF.

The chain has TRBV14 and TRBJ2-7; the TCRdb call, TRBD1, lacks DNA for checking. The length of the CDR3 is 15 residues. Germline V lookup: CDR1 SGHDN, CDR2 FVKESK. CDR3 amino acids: CASSPFPDSETEQYF.

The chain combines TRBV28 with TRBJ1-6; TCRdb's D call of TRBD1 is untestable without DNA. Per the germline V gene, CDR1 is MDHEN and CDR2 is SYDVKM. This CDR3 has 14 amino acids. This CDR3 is CASTIREYNSPLHF.

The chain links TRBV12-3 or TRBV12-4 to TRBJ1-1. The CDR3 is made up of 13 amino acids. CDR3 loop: CASSWEGSTEAFF.

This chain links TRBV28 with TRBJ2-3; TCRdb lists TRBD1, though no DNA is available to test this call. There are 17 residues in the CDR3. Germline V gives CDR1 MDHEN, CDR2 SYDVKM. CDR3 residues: CASEQGFSLDSTDTQYF.

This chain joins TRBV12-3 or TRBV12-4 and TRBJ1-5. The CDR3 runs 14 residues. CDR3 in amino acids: CASSSAEGGQPQHF.

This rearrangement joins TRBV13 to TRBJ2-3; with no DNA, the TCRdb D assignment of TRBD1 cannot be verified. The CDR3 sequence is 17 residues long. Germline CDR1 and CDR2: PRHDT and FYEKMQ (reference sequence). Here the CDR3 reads CASSPGLSGDSTDTQYF.

Here the CDR3 reads CASSQDSTHYEQYF. The gene calls are TRBV14 and TRBJ2-7. The CDR3 runs 14 residues. The V gene's germline CDR1 is SGHDN and CDR2 FVKESK.